This T cell receptor (beta chain) was observed in a study of technical replicates of blood from a handful of donors. Profiling relied on immunoSEQ multiplex PCR, and the TCRdb table lists in-frame clones only, not all of them. The profile shows 60,000 to 85,000 clones, around 96% of them singletons. This receptor was identified in a human donor in good health. Sequenced material: T cells isolated from PBMCs.

This CDR3 reads CASSATGEEQFF. CDR3 DNA: TGTGCCAGCAGCGCTACCGGGGAAGAGCAGTTCTTC. This rearrangement joins TRBV9 to TRBJ2-1, with D possibly being TRBD2 (5 bases). Trimming left V 3 bases short and J 10 bases short, with 11 bases between. Per the germline V gene, CDR1 is SGDLS and CDR2 is YYNGEE. This CDR3 is built from 12 residues.